This T cell receptor (beta chain) was recovered during a study of shared clonotypes between healthy human individuals. To note about this clone: Other nucleotide sequences from this sample produce the same CDR3.

The data were produced by immunoSEQ multiplex PCR, yet TCRdb's version contains in-frame clones alone and is incomplete. The table has hundreds of thousands of clones, around two thirds seen once. The CDR3 sequence is 11 residues long. The germline V gene encodes CDR1 SNHLY and CDR2 FYNNEI. The germline V and J ends were trimmed by 7 bases and 5 bases, with 8 bases remaining between them. The source material was memory CD4+ T cells sorted from blood. Subset noted: CD45RA-negative fraction. The clonotype was recovered from a man aged 25 to 40 in good health. This chain joins TRBV2 and TRBJ2-5; D remains ambiguous. CDR3 region: CASTIRETQYF. In DNA, the CDR3 is TGTGCCAGCACGATTCGGGAGACCCAGTACTTC.